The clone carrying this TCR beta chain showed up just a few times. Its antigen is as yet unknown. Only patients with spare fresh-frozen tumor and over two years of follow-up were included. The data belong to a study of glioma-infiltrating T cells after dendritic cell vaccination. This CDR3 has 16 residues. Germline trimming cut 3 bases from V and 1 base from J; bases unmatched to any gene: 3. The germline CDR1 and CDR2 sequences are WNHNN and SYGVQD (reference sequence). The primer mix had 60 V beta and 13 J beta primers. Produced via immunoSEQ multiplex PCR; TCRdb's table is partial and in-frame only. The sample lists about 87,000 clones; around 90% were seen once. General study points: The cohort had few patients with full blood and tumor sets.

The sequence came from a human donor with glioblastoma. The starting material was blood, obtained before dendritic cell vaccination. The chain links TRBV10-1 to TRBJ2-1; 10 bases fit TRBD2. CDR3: CASSELLAGSYNEQFF. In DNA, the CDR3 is TGCGCCAGCAGTGAATTACTAGCGGGATCCTACAATGAGCAGTTCTTC.